The 14 T cell receptor beta chains given below trace back to one sample, sequenced in a study of control samples from healthy donors and cancer patients. Repertoires were generated with immunoSEQ multiplex PCR, while TCRdb's copy carries only in-frame clones and drops some. Among approximately 90,000 clones listed, 88% were seen once. Sequencing was carried out using blood. The receptors stem from a woman aged 70-85 years in good health.

The chain carries TRBV10-3 and TRBJ2-3; D perhaps matches TRBD2 (7 bases). The germline CDR1 and CDR2 sequences are ENHRY and SYGVKD. V was cut by 6 bases and J by 0 bases, with 13 bases left in between. The CDR3 extends over 15 amino acids. CDR3: CAIRGGASSTDTQYF. The CDR3 DNA sequence: TGTGCCATCAGGGGGGGGGCGTCTAGCACAGATACGCAGTATTTT.

This clone appeared a few times. The chain is built from TRBV5-1 and TRBJ1-2; D might be TRBD1 (6 bases). CDR1 and CDR2 (germline): SGHRS, YFSETQ. Trimming pared 5 bases from V and 13 bases from J, leaving 21 bases between. This CDR3 has 13 amino acids. This CDR3 reads CASRDSYERWCTF. CDR3 coding DNA: TGCGCCAGCAGGGACAGTTATGAGAGGTGGTGCACCTTC. Together with reference TRBV5-1 and TRBJ1-2, the CDR3 gives the full variable domain: KAGVTQTPRYLIKTRGQQVTLSCSPISGHRSVSWYQQTPGQGLQFLFEYFSETQRNKGNFPGRFSGRQFSNSRSEMNVSTLELGDSALYLCASRDSYERWCTFGSGTRLTVV.

The chain's CDR3 is CASSFLTGLGEKLFF. The CDR3 coding sequence is TGTGCCAGCAGCTTTTTGACAGGGTTGGGTGAAAAACTGTTTTTT. The genes are TRBV7-2 and TRBJ1-4, with 7 bases identical to TRBD1. With 3 bases clipped from V and 7 bases from J, the junction kept 8 bases outside the gene matches. CDR1 SGHTA and CDR2 FQGNSA come from the germline V gene. This CDR3 contains 15 residues.

V and J are TRBV19 and TRBJ2-2; TRBD1 matches 9 bases. This CDR3 comprises 16 residues. V lost 1 base, J lost 7 bases, and 7 bases stayed unmatched. Looked up from germline, CDR1 is LNHDA and CDR2 is SQIVND (reference sequence). DNA for the CDR3: TGTGCCAGTAGTATAGGGGACAGGGTACCCCGCGGGGAGCTGTTTTTT. The encoded protein is CASSIGDRVPRGELFF. Drawing the rest from reference TRBV19 and TRBJ2-2, the complete variable domain is DGGITQSPKYLFRKEGQNVTLSCEQNLNHDAMYWYRQDPGQGLRLIYYSQIVNDFQKGDIAEGYSVSREKKESFPLTVTSAQKNPTAFYLCASSIGDRVPRGELFFGEGSRLTVL.

The V and J genes are TRBV5-6 and TRBJ1-6; 8 nucleotides agree with TRBD1. The V and J ends lost 4 bases and 0 bases, in that order; junction bases with no gene match: 9. The CDR3 is made up of 18 amino acids. CDR1 and CDR2 (germline): SGHDT, YYEEEE. CDR3 nucleotide sequence: TGTGCCAGCAGCCCAAACAGGGGGGCAAGCTCCTATAATTCACCCCTCCACTTT. This gives the protein CASSPNRGASSYNSPLHF.

The genes are TRBV4-2 and TRBJ2-1; 13 positions match TRBD2. The junction had 20 bases not matched to a gene; V was cut back by 2 bases and J by 7 bases. This CDR3 is built from 21 residues. Germline CDR1 LGHNA, CDR2 YNFKEQ. The CDR3: CASSQTREGLAGEVVRNEQFF. The CDR3 region has the DNA TGTGCCAGCAGCCAAACAAGGGAAGGACTAGCGGGAGAGGTGGTTAGGAATGAGCAGTTCTTC.

The rearrangement joins TRBV19 to TRBJ1-2, with 7 bases aligning to TRBD1. In germline, CDR1 is LNHDA, CDR2 SQIVND (reference sequence). J gave up 8 bases and V 4 bases, and 4 bases lay outside the gene matches. The CDR3 consists of 12 residues. CDR3 bases: TGTGCCAGTAGTAACAGGGGAGGAGGCTACACCTTC. This translates into CASSNRGGGYTF.

The rearrangement links TRBV6-1 to TRBJ2-6; either TRBD1 or TRBD2 may supply D (6 bases each). This CDR3 is 16 amino acids long. Trimming left V 3 bases short and J 4 bases short, with 13 bases between. From germline, CDR1 is MNHNS and CDR2 SASEGT. CDR3 protein: CASSDLRGRGANVLTF. CDR3 bases: TGTGCCAGCAGTGATCTAAGGGGGAGGGGGGCCAACGTCCTGACTTTC.

This clone has a handful of counts. The CDR3 here is CASSSTQGIPEFF. In nucleotides, the CDR3 is TGTGCCAGCAGCTCAACCCAAGGAATACCGGAGTTCTTC. V is TRBV5-4 and J is TRBJ2-1; no clear D. With 3 bases removed from V and 14 bases from J, the gap between germline ends came to 18 bases. The germline V gene has CDR1 SGHNT and CDR2 YYREEE (reference sequence). The CDR3 contains 13 residues.

CDR3 in amino acids: CASFRIGDTEAFF. The CDR3 DNA reads TGTGCCAGCTTTAGGATAGGGGACACTGAAGCTTTCTTT. The chain links TRBV6-5 to TRBJ1-1, with D possibly being TRBD1 (5 bases). Germline loops: CDR1 MNHEY, CDR2 SVGAGI. Trimming removed 8 bases from V and 3 bases from J, with 13 bases in between. The CDR3 loop spans 13 amino acids.

The V and J genes are TRBV20-1 and TRBJ2-5; D remains ambiguous. The germline CDR1 and CDR2 sequences are DFQATT and SNEGSKA (reference sequence). Trimming shortened V by 5 bases and J by 3 bases, and 4 bases separated the two germline ends. The CDR3 consists of 10 residues. CDR3 in amino acids: CSAGEETQYF. In DNA, the CDR3 is TGCAGTGCTGGGGAAGAGACCCAGTACTTC.

This clone was detected a few times. This chain joins TRBV13 and TRBJ2-7, with 14 bases matching TRBD2. Germline loops: CDR1 PRHDT, CDR2 FYEKMQ (reference sequence). Trimming cost V 3 bases and J 4 bases; bases outside gene matches: 8. The CDR3 contains 17 residues. CDR3 amino acids: CASSFLGTSGRLYEQYF. CDR3 coding DNA: TGTGCCAGCAGCTTCCTAGGGACTAGCGGGAGATTATACGAGCAGTACTTC.

The J gene is TRBJ2-2, the V gene TRBV28; D could derive from TRBD1 or TRBD2 (5 bases each). In germline, CDR1 is MDHEN, CDR2 SYDVKM. The CDR3 is made up of 19 amino acids. Trimming pared 3 bases from V and 0 bases from J, leaving 20 bases between. CDR3 nucleotides: TGTGCCAGCAGTTTTTTCTTGAGGGGCGTAAACACGAACACCGGGGAGCTGTTTTTT. It yields the protein CASSFFLRGVNTNTGELFF.

This chain links TRBV3-1 (or the pseudogene TRBV3-2) with TRBJ1-2; D is ambiguous. CDR1 LGHDT and CDR2 YNNKEL come from the germline V gene (reference sequence). Deletions cut 1 base from V and 2 bases from J, with 5 bases between. This CDR3 has 13 amino acids. The CDR3 sequence: CASSQAGNYGYTF. In DNA, the CDR3 is TGTGCCAGCAGCCAAGCTGGGAACTATGGCTACACCTTC.